A single TCR beta chain is shown here with its context. This CDR3 has 14 residues. Trimming pared 0 bases from V and 1 base from J, leaving 6 bases between. CDR1 and CDR2 (germline): SGHTS, YDEGEE. PCR employed 60 Vbeta and 13 Jbeta primers. Data came from immunoSEQ multiplex PCR; TCRdb stores just in-frame clones and leaves some out. The table records about 160,000 clones, 68% of them present only once. This record belongs to a study of cytomegalovirus exposure and HLA in healthy donors. The source is a woman aged 40 to 55 in good health and CMV-seropositive. V and J are TRBV5-8 and TRBJ2-3; D ambiguous. Sequencing input: PBMCs. CDR3 in amino acids: CASSLAQGTDTQYF. The CDR3, as DNA: TGTGCCAGCAGCTTGGCGCAGGGCACAGATACGCAGTATTTT.